The sequence of this TCR beta chain was determined in a study of CD8 T cells in ankylosing spondylitis. MiXCR, applied by TCRdb to the 5' RACE reads, yields one record per CDR3 protein. This table has roughly 26,000 distinct CDR3 sequences, over 10% appearing once. This clonotype was counted a few times. The CDR3 sequence is 13 residues long. V shed 5 bases, J shed 4 bases, and the junction held 3 bases outside the gene matches. Germline V gives CDR1 SNHLY, CDR2 FYNNEI. The sample consisted of blood. The rearrangement joins TRBV2 to TRBJ2-3; 7 bases are a match to TRBD2. This TCR was recovered from a male donor with ankylosing spondylitis or in good health (not recorded which). The CDR3 reads CASSPTSADTQYF. The DNA for the CDR3 is TGTGCCAGCAGTCCTACTAGCGCAGATACGCAGTATTTT.